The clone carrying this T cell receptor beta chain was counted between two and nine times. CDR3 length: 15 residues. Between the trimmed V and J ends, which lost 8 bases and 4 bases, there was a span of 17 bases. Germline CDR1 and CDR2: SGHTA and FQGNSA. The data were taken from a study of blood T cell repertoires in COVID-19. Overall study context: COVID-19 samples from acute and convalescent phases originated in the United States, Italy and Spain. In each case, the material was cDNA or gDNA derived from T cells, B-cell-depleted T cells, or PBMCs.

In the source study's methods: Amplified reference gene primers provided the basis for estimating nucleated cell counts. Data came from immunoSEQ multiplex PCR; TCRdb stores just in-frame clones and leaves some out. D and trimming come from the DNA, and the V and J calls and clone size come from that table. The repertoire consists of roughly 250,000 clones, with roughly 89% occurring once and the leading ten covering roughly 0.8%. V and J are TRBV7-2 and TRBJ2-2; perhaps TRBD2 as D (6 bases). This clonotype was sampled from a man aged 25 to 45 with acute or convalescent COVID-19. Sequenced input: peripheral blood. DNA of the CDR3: TGTGCCAGCTCCCGGGAGACACTCAGCACCGGGGAGCTGTTTTTT. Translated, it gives CASSRETLSTGELFF.